This is a list of T cell receptor beta chains from one sample in a study of technical replicates of blood from a handful of donors. The repertoire was sequenced with immunoSEQ multiplex PCR; TCRdb's copy has only in-frame clones and lacks some. This repertoire shows some 50,000 clones, about 95% found once; its top ten account for roughly 0.22%. Input material: T cells isolated from PBMCs. The receptors come from a human donor in good health. CDR3s include the opening cysteine and the closing phenylalanine or tryptophan. Not every row has a clone size; where given, it reads once, few, many or a size class.

clone size	V gene	J gene	CDR3 protein
.	TRBV11-3	TRBJ2-1	CASSLGDHQFF
.	TRBV18	TRBJ2-1	CASSPTTAGSGIGQFF
once	TRBV7-8	TRBJ2-5	CASSSWREASLGLGETQYF
.	TRBV18	TRBJ1-2	CASSGVWPYTF
.	TRBV7-8	TRBJ2-2	CASSPDRIPNTGELFF
.	TRBV5-1	TRBJ2-2	CASSSGTKNTGELFF
.	TRBV6-5	TRBJ2-3	CASSPTSGAQYF
.	TRBV5-1	TRBJ1-3	CASSLAPQTGNTIYF
.	TRBV11-2	TRBJ2-7	CASSPGGKTSGTFF
.	TRBV13	TRBJ2-2	CASSLHSPGELFF
few	TRBV11-2	TRBJ2-1	CASSSPRWRSNEQFF
once	TRBV11-2	TRBJ1-1	CASSLASVYTEAFF
.	TRBV28	TRBJ1-3	CASRTVVFGNTIYF
.	TRBV9	TRBJ2-7	CASSVAPRDEQYF
.	TRBV14	TRBJ2-3	CASSGLGIGVTDTQYF
.	TRBV5-1	TRBJ1-1	CASKDLLNTEAFF
.	TRBV7-9	TRBJ2-6	CASSAWDRIFVLTF
.	TRBV29-1	TRBJ2-1	CSVDGLDFPYNEQFF
.	TRBV5-1	TRBJ2-3	CASSSDGTGGRRTQYF
.	TRBV15	TRBJ2-7	CATSTSRGGLYEQYF
few	TRBV29-1	TRBJ2-5	CSAAPEAETQYF
.	TRBV13	TRBJ2-7	CASSFYYEQYF
few	TRBV7-9	TRBJ2-2	CASSPDSFSPGELFF
.	TRBV7-8	TRBJ1-2	CASSLTAGQEYGYTF
.	TRBV11-3	TRBJ2-2	CASSLDPLNRDWNTGELFF
.	TRBV5-1	TRBJ2-1	CASRSGVFPSINEQFF
.	TRBV6-5	TRBJ2-1	CASSTTGYNEQFF
.	TRBV6-5	TRBJ2-5	CASSYLGQGFGETQYF
few	TRBV7-9	TRBJ2-7	CASSSRTGFEQYF
.	TRBV5-4	TRBJ2-2	CASSRMEQGATGELFF
.	TRBV9	TRBJ2-3	CASSVVERTTDTQYF
.	TRBV5-1	TRBJ2-7	CASSLNTYEQYF
.	TRBV7-6	TRBJ1-1	CASSLEVGGGSAFF
few	TRBV18	TRBJ1-1	CASSPQTAGNTEAFF
.	TRBV9	TRBJ2-1	CASSNPTSYNEQFF
.	TRBV9	TRBJ2-7	CASSVGPGGAYEQYF
.	TRBV28	TRBJ2-7	CASSYASTSSYEQYF
.	TRBV5-1	TRBJ1-2	CASSFGRGHYGYTF
.	TRBV7-9	TRBJ2-1	CASSRTSGYNEQFF
few	TRBV7-9	TRBJ1-4	CASSLGDREGEKLFF
.	TRBV7-9	TRBJ1-1	CASSIQMAGNTEAFF
once	TRBV5-4	TRBJ2-7	CASSPGTGVGEQYF
.	TRBV13	TRBJ2-7	CASSLGGHRSDEQYF
.	TRBV5-1	TRBJ2-5	CASSPSGRGPGETQYF
.	TRBV5-6	TRBJ1-5	CASSLAGGGNQPQHF
.	TRBV11-2	TRBJ2-7	CASSFGEQYF